The 9 T cell receptor beta chains in this list originate from one sample, sequenced in a study of T cell responses to AZD1222 COVID-19 vaccine. TCRdb keeps only in-frame clones here, not all; method: immunoSEQ multiplex PCR. The sample has about 130,000 clones, over 75% seen once. Material: peripheral blood, obtained 28 days after the second AZD1222 dose. These TCRs come from an adult who received the AZD1222 COVID-19 vaccine.

The chain is built from TRBV6-5 and TRBJ2-1; D is possibly TRBD2 (5 bases). CDR3 length: 16 amino acids. From germline, CDR1 is MNHEY and CDR2 SVGAGI. The germline V and J ends were trimmed by 2 bases and 10 bases, with 21 bases remaining between them. CDR3: CASSYLAKYKVVEQFF. For the CDR3, the DNA is TGTGCCAGCAGTTACCTAGCTAAGTACAAGGTTGTGGAGCAGTTCTTC.

This sequence joins TRBV2 and TRBJ2-7; the D gene is possibly TRBD1 (7 bases). Germline assignment: CDR1 SNHLY and CDR2 FYNNEI. Between the trimmed V and J ends, which lost 7 bases and 0 bases, there was a span of 13 bases. This CDR3 spans 14 amino acids. The CDR3 spells CASTRQGLSYEQYF. The DNA of the CDR3 is TGTGCCAGCACCAGACAGGGACTCTCCTACGAGCAGTACTTC.

V gene TRBV5-1 combines with J gene TRBJ1-4, with D possibly being TRBD1 (5 bases). The CDR3 has 14 residues. Trimming took 4 bases from V and 6 from J, leaving 13 bases between them. Germline V lookup: CDR1 SGHRS, CDR2 YFSETQ. The CDR3 sequence: CASSLDTADEKLFF. For the CDR3, the DNA is TGCGCCAGCAGCCTGGACACCGCTGATGAAAAACTGTTTTTT. Full variable domain (remainder filled in from reference TRBV5-1 and TRBJ1-4): KAGVTQTPRYLIKTRGQQVTLSCSPISGHRSVSWYQQTPGQGLQFLFEYFSETQRNKGNFPGRFSGRQFSNSRSEMNVSTLELGDSALYLCASSLDTADEKLFFGSGTQLSVL.

The J gene is TRBJ1-6, the V gene TRBV7-2; D is undetermined. Trimming cost V 1 base and J 8 bases, with 6 bases left between them. Per germline, CDR1 SGHTA and CDR2 FQGNSA. CDR3 length: 13 amino acids. As DNA, the CDR3 is TGTGCCAGCAGCTTAGAGGCATATTCACCCCTCCACTTT. Protein product: CASSLEAYSPLHF.

The table lists this clone with a count of one. The chain uses TRBV19 and TRBJ2-5, with D perhaps TRBD1 (5 bases). Germline V gene data show CDR1 as LNHDA and CDR2 as SQIVND (reference sequence). V was cut by 3 bases and J by 4 bases, with 9 bases left in between. This CDR3 is built from 13 residues. The CDR3 region is CASSIAGSETQYF. Here the CDR3 DNA reads TGTGCCAGTAGTATTGCAGGGTCAGAGACCCAGTACTTC.

V gene TRBV13 combines with J gene TRBJ2-7, with a tentative D call TRBD1 (5 bases). Trimming took 5 bases from V and 0 from J, leaving 14 bases between them. CDR1 is PRHDT, CDR2 FYEKMQ, per germline (reference sequence). The CDR3 has 15 amino acids. CDR3: CASSARTYNSYEQYF. DNA for the CDR3: TGTGCCAGCAGCGCGAGGACATACAACTCCTACGAGCAGTACTTC.

The chain is built from TRBV4-1 and TRBJ2-7; 14 nucleotides match TRBD2. There are 15 residues in the CDR3. Germline CDR1 is MGHRA and CDR2 is YSYEKL. The V segment lost 3 bases and the J segment 4 bases; nucleotides outside the gene matches: 2. In DNA, the CDR3 is TGCGCCAGCAGCCACGGGACTAGCGGGAGTTACGAGCAGTACTTC. This codes for CASSHGTSGSYEQYF.

The chain links TRBV14 to TRBJ2-3; 7 nucleotides agree with TRBD2. Trimming removed 0 bases from V and 1 base from J; junction bases left unmatched: 10. Germline CDR1 reads SGHDN; CDR2 reads FVKESK. This CDR3 spans 18 amino acids. CDR3 sequence (DNA): TGTGCCAGCAGCCAAGATTTCCTGGCGGGAGTAGGCACAGATACGCAGTATTTT. It is translated as CASSQDFLAGVGTDTQYF.

The count of this clone is one. The J gene is TRBJ1-1, the V gene TRBV7-3; 7 positions match TRBD1. CDR1 and CDR2 from the germline V gene are SGHTA and FQGTGA. After removal of 3 bases from V and 3 bases from J, the junction contained 1 base not matched to a gene. This CDR3 has 13 residues. CDR3 protein: CASSFTGDTEAFF. As DNA, the CDR3 is TGTGCCAGCAGCTTCACAGGGGACACTGAAGCTTTCTTT.